Shown below are 17 T cell receptor beta chains from a single sample sequenced in a study of graft-versus-host responses after intestinal transplantation. TCRdb keeps only in-frame clones here, not all; method: immunoSEQ multiplex PCR. The profile shows around 88,000 clones, 83% of them singletons. What these receptors recognize is not known. This specimen consisted of unstimulated CD8+ T cells sorted from spleen or lymph node cells, obtained before intestinal transplant. The receptor source for this set is a human donor who received an intestinal transplant.

The chain employs TRBV30 and TRBJ1-4; possibly TRBD1 for D (6 bases). V shed 3 bases and J shed 8 bases, with 13 bases lying between them. The CDR3 has 13 amino acids. Germline CDR1 GTSNPN, CDR2 SVGIG (reference sequence). The CDR3 sequence is CAWRGRGGEKLFF. Here the CDR3 DNA reads TGTGCCTGGAGGGGCAGGGGAGGCGAAAAACTGTTTTTT.

This chain uses TRBV28 with TRBJ2-3; TRBD1 matches at 7 bases. Looked up from germline, CDR1 is MDHEN and CDR2 is SYDVKM. J gave up 0 bases and V 6 bases, and 6 bases lay outside the gene matches. There are 15 residues in the CDR3. CDR3 amino acids: CASRTPGQSTDTQYF. CDR3 sequence (DNA): TGTGCCAGCAGGACCCCGGGACAGAGCACAGATACGCAGTATTTT.

The chain carries TRBV4-1 and TRBJ1-1; D might be TRBD1 (5 bases). Between the trimmed V and J ends, which lost 4 bases and 5 bases, there was a span of 29 bases. CDR1 and CDR2 (germline): MGHRA, YSYEKL. CDR3 length: 19 amino acids. CDR3 coding DNA: TGCGCCAGCAGCCCGGAGAATGGGGGACCCGGACGCAGAGTGACTGAAGCTTTCTTT. Amino acids: CASSPENGGPGRRVTEAFF.

The chain couples TRBV6-6 to TRBJ1-1; D gene unclear. The CDR3 extends over 13 amino acids. Trimming left V 0 bases short and J 8 bases short, with 10 bases between. Germline CDR1 and CDR2: MNHNY and SVGAGI (reference sequence). CDR3 sequence (DNA): TGTGCCAGCAGTTACTCGTATTGGCAGGAAGCTTTCTTT. Protein: CASSYSYWQEAFF.

This rearrangement joins TRBV11-2 to TRBJ2-5; 12 bases are a match to TRBD1. The CDR3 is 16 amino acids. Trimming removed 1 base from V and 5 bases from J; junction bases left unmatched: 5. Germline assignment: CDR1 SGHAT and CDR2 FQNNGV. CDR3 loop: CASSLGGQGAGETQYF. The DNA for the CDR3 is TGTGCCAGCAGCTTAGGGGGACAGGGGGCCGGGGAGACCCAGTACTTC.

The chain has TRBV28 and TRBJ1-2; D is unresolved. The germline V and J ends were trimmed by 6 bases and 7 bases, with 9 bases remaining between them. This CDR3 contains 11 residues. CDR1 is MDHEN, CDR2 SYDVKM, per germline. The CDR3 protein is CASRKVGGYTF. The CDR3, as DNA: TGTGCCAGCAGGAAGGTGGGTGGCTACACCTTC.

The rearrangement joins TRBV27 to TRBJ2-2, with 7 bases matching TRBD2. With V trimmed by 4 bases and J by 6 bases, 5 bases remained unmatched. Germline V gene data show CDR1 as MNHEY and CDR2 as SMNVEV (reference sequence). The CDR3 contains 14 residues. Here the CDR3 reads CASSYGLGAGELFF. Here the CDR3 DNA reads TGTGCCAGCAGTTACGGACTAGGCGCCGGGGAGCTGTTTTTT.

The chain is built from TRBV5-6 and TRBJ1-2; D not resolved. With 2 bases removed from V and 3 bases from J, the gap between germline ends came to 11 bases. The CDR3 extends over 14 amino acids. Germline CDR1 and CDR2: SGHDT and YYEEEE. The CDR3, as DNA: TGTGCCAGCAGCTTTTCATGGGTTCACTATGGCTACACCTTC. Translating gives CASSFSWVHYGYTF.

The CDR3 nucleotides are TGTGCCAGCTCATCGGGACAGGCCTACAATGAGCAGTTCTTC. It codes for CASSSGQAYNEQFF. This chain joins TRBV18 and TRBJ2-1, with TRBD1 identical over 8 bases. The germline gives CDR1 KGHSH, CDR2 LQKENI. The CDR3 runs to 14 residues. With V trimmed by 5 bases and J by 2 bases, 2 bases remained unmatched.

The rearrangement joins TRBV6-5 to TRBJ2-7; 8 bases fit TRBD1. Germline values: CDR1 MNHEY, CDR2 SVGAGI. The trim removed 1 base at V and 5 bases at J, leaving 4 bases unmatched. There are 14 residues in the CDR3. For the CDR3, the DNA is TGTGCCAGCAGTTACTTGACAGGGGTGAACGAGCAGTACTTC. Amino acids: CASSYLTGVNEQYF.

This clone was seen a single time. V usage is TRBV15 and J usage is TRBJ2-1; D unresolved. The ends were cut back, 1 base at V and 7 bases at J, with 14 bases in the middle. The CDR3 consists of 15 residues. Germline V CDR1 and CDR2: LNHNV, YYDKDF (reference sequence). The CDR3 bases are TGTGCCACCAGCAGAGTACCAAGGGCCTCAAATGAGCAGTTCTTC. Residues: CATSRVPRASNEQFF.

The chain has TRBV29-1 and TRBJ2-7; TRBD1 might be the D (6 bases). The V gene's germline CDR1 is SQVTM and CDR2 ANQGSEA. V was pared by 4 bases and J by 3 bases, with 7 bases between. This CDR3 is built from 11 residues. The CDR3 loop is CSVGQDYEQYF. CDR3 DNA: TGCAGCGTTGGACAGGACTACGAGCAGTACTTC.

The chain couples TRBV11-2 to TRBJ2-7; TRBD2 matches 8 bases. This CDR3 contains 17 residues. The V gene end was trimmed by 1 base and the J gene end by 5 bases; junction bases not matched to a gene: 13. Germline V gene sequence: CDR1 SGHAT, CDR2 FQNNGV. The CDR3 sequence: CASSLGGAGLATDEQYF. The CDR3 coding sequence is TGTGCCAGCAGCTTAGGGGGGGCTGGACTAGCAACGGACGAGCAGTACTTC.

This chain uses TRBV11-2 with TRBJ2-5; D is undetermined. CDR1 SGHAT and CDR2 FQNNGV come from the germline V gene. V was trimmed by 1 base and J by 5 bases, leaving 5 bases between them. The CDR3 length is 12 residues. DNA for the CDR3: TGTGCCAGCAGCTTAGTCTGGGAGACCCAGTACTTC. Protein product: CASSLVWETQYF.

The V call is TRBV5-6, the J call TRBJ2-1, with 8 nucleotides matching TRBD1. This CDR3 spans 14 amino acids. Germline CDR1 and CDR2: SGHDT and YYEEEE. V lost 3 bases and J lost 7; bases outside the gene matches: 6. The CDR3 here is CASSWGTGGNEQFF. CDR3 DNA: TGTGCCAGCAGCTGGGGGACAGGTGGGAATGAGCAGTTCTTC.

The V and J genes are TRBV9 and TRBJ1-1; D unresolved. Germline V gene lookup returns CDR1 SGDLS and CDR2 YYNGEE. Trimming cost V 0 bases and J 3 bases, with 9 bases left between them. The CDR3 is 14 residues long. The CDR3 region has the DNA TGTGCCAGCAGCGTAGGGCAGGTGGACACTGAAGCTTTCTTT. This translates into CASSVGQVDTEAFF.

The genes are TRBV29-1 and TRBJ2-4; D is unclear. CDR1 is SQVTM and CDR2 is ANQGSEA in the germline V gene. The V gene lost 4 bases and the J gene lost 9 bases, with 16 bases spanning the gap. There are 13 residues in the CDR3. CDR3 amino acids: CSVAPSHRSIQYF. As DNA, the CDR3 is TGCAGCGTTGCCCCTTCGCACCGGTCCATTCAGTACTTC. The complete variable domain, with remaining parts taken from reference TRBV29-1 and TRBJ2-4, reads SAVISQKPSRDICQRGTSLTIQCQVDSQVTMMFWYRQQPGQSLTLIATANQGSEATYESGFVIDKFPISRPNLTFSTLTVSNMSPEDSSIYLCSVAPSHRSIQYFGAGTRLSVL.